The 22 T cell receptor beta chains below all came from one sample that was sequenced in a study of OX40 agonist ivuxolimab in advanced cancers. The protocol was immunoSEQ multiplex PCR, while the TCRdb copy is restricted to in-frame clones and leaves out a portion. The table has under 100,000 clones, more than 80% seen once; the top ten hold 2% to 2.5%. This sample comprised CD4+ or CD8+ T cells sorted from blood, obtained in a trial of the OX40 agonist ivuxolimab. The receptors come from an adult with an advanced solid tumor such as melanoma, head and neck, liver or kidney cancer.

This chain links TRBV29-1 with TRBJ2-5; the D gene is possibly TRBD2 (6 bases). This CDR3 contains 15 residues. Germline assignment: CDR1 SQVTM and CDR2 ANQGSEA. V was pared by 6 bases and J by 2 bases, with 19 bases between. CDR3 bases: TGCAGCGTGCTCGATCCCGGGACTTCTCAAGAGACCCAGTACTTC. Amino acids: CSVLDPGTSQETQYF.

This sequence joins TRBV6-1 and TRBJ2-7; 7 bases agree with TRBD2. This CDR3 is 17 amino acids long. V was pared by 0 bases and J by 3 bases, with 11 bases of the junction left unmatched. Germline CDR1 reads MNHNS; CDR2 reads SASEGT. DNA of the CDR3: TGTGCCAGCAGTGAAGCGGCGGGGGACGGGCCTTTCTACGAGCAGTACTTC. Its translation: CASSEAAGDGPFYEQYF.

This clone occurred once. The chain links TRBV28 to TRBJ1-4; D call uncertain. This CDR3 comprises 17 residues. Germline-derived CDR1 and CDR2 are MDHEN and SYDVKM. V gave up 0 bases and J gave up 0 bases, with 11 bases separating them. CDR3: CASSLWPGRSTNEKLFF. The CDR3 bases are TGTGCCAGCAGTTTATGGCCAGGTCGTTCAACTAATGAAAAACTGTTTTTT.

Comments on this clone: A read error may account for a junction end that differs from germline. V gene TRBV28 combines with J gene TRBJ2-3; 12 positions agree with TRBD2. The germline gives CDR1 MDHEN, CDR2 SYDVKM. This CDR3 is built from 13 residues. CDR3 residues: CASSPLAGGPVDF. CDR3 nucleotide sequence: TGTGCCAGCAGTCCCCTAGCGGGGGGGCCTGTCGATTTT.

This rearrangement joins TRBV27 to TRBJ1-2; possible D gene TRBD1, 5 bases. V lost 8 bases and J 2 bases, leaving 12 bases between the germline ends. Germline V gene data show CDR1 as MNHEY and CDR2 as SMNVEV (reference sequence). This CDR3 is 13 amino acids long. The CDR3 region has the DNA TGTGCCAGCCGCCGCCCAGGGAACTATGGCTACACCTTC. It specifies CASRRPGNYGYTF.

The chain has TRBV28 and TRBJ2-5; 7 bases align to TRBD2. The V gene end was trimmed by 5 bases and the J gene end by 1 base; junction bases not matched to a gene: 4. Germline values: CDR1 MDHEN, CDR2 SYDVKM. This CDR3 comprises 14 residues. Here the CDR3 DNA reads TGTGCCAGCAGTCCGGGGACTACCCAAGAGACCCAGTACTTC. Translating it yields CASSPGTTQETQYF. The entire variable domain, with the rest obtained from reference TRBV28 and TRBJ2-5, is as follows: DVKVTQSSRYLVKRTGEKVFLECVQDMDHENMFWYRQDPGLGLRLIYFSYDVKMKEKGDIPEGYSVSREKKERFSLILESASTNQTSMYLCASSPGTTQETQYFGPGTRLLVL.

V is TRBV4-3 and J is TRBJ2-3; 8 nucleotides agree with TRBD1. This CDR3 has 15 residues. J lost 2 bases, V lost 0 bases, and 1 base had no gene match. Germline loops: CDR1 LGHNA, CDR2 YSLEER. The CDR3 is CASSQEDRDTDTQYF. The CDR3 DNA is TGCGCCAGCAGCCAAGAGGACAGGGACACAGATACGCAGTATTTT.

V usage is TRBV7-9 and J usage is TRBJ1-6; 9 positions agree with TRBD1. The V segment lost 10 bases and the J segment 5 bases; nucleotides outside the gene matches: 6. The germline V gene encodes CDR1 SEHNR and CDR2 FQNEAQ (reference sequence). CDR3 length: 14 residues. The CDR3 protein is CATEGTGHNSPLHF. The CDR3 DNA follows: TGTGCCACCGAAGGGACAGGGCATAATTCACCCCTCCACTTT.

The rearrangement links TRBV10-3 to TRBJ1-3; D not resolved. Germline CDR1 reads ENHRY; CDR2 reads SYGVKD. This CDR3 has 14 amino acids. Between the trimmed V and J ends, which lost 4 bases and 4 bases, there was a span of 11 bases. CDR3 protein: CAISAREVGNTIYF. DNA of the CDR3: TGTGCCATCAGTGCAAGGGAAGTCGGAAACACCATATATTTT.

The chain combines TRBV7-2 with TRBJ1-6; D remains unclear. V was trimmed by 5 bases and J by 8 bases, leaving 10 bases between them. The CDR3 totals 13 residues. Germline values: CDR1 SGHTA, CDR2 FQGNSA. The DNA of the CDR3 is TGTGCCAGCAGCGCAAGAAGAGATTCACCCCTCCACTTT. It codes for CASSARRDSPLHF.

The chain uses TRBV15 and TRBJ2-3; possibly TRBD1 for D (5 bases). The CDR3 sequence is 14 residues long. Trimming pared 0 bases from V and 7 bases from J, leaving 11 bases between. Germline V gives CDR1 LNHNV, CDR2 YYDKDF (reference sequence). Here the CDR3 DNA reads TGTGCCACCAGCAGAGAGCAGGGCGGATATACGCAGTATTTT. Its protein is CATSREQGGYTQYF.

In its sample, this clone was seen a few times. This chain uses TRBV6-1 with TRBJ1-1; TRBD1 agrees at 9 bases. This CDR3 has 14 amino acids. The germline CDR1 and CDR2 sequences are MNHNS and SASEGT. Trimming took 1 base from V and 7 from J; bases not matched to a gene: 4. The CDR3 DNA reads TGTGCCAGCAGTGAAGACAGGGGGCAGGATGAAGCTTTCTTT. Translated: CASSEDRGQDEAFF.

CDR3 protein: CASSLTGQGGNTEAFF. The CDR3, as DNA: TGTGCCAGCAGTTTAACCGGGCAGGGGGGGAACACTGAAGCTTTCTTT. V usage is TRBV27 and J usage is TRBJ1-1; 7 bases agree with TRBD1. This CDR3 is built from 16 residues. CDR1 and CDR2 (germline): MNHEY, SMNVEV (reference sequence). The V segment lost 2 bases and the J segment 1 base; nucleotides outside the gene matches: 7.

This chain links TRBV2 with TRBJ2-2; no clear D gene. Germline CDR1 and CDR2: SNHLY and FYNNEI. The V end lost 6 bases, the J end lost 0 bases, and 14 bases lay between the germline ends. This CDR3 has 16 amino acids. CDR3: CASRVRRASNTGELFF. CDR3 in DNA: TGTGCCAGCAGGGTTCGTCGGGCTTCGAACACCGGGGAGCTGTTTTTT.

In DNA, the CDR3 is TGTGCCAGCAGAGGGGACAGGGGACGAGCTTTCTTT. It translates to CASRGDRGRAFF. The chain couples TRBV2 to TRBJ1-1; 10 nucleotides line up with TRBD1. Germline lookup yields CDR1 SNHLY and CDR2 FYNNEI. Germline trimming cut 6 bases from V and 10 bases from J; bases unmatched to any gene: 5. This CDR3 contains 12 residues.

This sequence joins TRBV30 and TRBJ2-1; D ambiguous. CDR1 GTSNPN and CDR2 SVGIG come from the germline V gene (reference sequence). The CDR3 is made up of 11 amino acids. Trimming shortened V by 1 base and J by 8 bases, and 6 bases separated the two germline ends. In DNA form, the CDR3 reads TGTGCCTGGAGTGGGATACATGAGCAGTTCTTC. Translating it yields CAWSGIHEQFF.

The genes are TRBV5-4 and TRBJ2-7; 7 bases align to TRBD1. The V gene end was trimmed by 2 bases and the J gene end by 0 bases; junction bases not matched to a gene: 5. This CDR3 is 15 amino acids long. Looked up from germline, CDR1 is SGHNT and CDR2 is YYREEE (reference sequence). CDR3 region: CASSFYDRDSYEQYF. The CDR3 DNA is TGTGCCAGCAGCTTCTACGACAGGGACTCCTACGAGCAGTACTTC.

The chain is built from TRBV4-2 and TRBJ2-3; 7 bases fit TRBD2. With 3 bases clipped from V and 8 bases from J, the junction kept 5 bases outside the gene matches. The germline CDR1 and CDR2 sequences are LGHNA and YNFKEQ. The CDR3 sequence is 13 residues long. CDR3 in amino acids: CASSQEASGTQYF. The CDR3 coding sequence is TGTGCCAGCAGCCAGGAAGCTAGCGGTACGCAGTATTTT.

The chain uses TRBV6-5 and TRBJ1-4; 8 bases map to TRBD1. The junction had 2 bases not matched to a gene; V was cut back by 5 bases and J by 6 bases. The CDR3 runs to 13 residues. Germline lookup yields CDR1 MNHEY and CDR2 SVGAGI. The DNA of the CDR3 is TGTGCCAGCAGTAAGGACAGGGATGAAAAACTGTTTTTT. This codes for CASSKDRDEKLFF.

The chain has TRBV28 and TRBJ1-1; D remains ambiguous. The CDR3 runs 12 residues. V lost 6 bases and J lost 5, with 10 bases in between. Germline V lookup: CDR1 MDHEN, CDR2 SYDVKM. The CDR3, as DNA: TGTGCCAGCAGCCTCAGTAAGACTGAAGCTTTCTTT. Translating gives CASSLSKTEAFF.

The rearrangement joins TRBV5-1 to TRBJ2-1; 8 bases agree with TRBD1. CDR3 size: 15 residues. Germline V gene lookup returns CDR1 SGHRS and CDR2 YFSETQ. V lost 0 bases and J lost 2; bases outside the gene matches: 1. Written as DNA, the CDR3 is TGCGCCAGCAGCTTGGGACAGGGGACCTACAATGAGCAGTTCTTC. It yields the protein CASSLGQGTYNEQFF.

Written as DNA, the CDR3 is TGTGCCAGCAGTTACTCGCTAGCGGGGGTTGAGCAGTTCTTC. It specifies CASSYSLAGVEQFF. The chain employs TRBV6-6 and TRBJ2-1; TRBD2 matches 10 bases. Unmatched junction bases numbered 2, after V lost 0 bases and J lost 9 bases. Germline V gene sequence: CDR1 MNHNY, CDR2 SVGAGI (reference sequence). The length of the CDR3 is 14 residues.